This entry is about one TCR beta chain. Antigen unknown. The CDR3 extends over 13 amino acids. In germline, CDR1 is SGHRS, CDR2 YFSETQ. V lost 2 bases and J 7 bases, leaving 12 bases between the germline ends. The sample originates from a study of T cell responses to AZD1222 COVID-19 vaccine. Measured with immunoSEQ multiplex PCR; TCRdb has only the in-frame clones, and not every one. The sample has 65,000 to 90,000 clones, 87% seen once. Broader study findings: Spike-spanning, vaccine-associated CD4 TCRs were dominant at 160-218 and 743-854. A mostly white British donor set with more females was recruited, and clonal diversity was possibly underestimated. Nearly half of spike-specific TCRs reportedly go after variant regions that carry no mutations.

V is TRBV5-1 and J is TRBJ1-2; D perhaps matches TRBD1 (6 bases). The sequences come from peripheral blood, collected 28 days after the second AZD1222 dose. The sequence was collected from an adult who received the AZD1222 COVID-19 vaccine. The CDR3 spells CASSLQGGIGYTF. The DNA of the CDR3 is TGCGCCAGCAGCTTACAGGGAGGTATTGGCTACACCTTC. The full variable domain, its missing parts supplied by reference TRBV5-1 and TRBJ1-2, is KAGVTQTPRYLIKTRGQQVTLSCSPISGHRSVSWYQQTPGQGLQFLFEYFSETQRNKGNFPGRFSGRQFSNSRSEMNVSTLELGDSALYLCASSLQGGIGYTFGSGTRLTVV.